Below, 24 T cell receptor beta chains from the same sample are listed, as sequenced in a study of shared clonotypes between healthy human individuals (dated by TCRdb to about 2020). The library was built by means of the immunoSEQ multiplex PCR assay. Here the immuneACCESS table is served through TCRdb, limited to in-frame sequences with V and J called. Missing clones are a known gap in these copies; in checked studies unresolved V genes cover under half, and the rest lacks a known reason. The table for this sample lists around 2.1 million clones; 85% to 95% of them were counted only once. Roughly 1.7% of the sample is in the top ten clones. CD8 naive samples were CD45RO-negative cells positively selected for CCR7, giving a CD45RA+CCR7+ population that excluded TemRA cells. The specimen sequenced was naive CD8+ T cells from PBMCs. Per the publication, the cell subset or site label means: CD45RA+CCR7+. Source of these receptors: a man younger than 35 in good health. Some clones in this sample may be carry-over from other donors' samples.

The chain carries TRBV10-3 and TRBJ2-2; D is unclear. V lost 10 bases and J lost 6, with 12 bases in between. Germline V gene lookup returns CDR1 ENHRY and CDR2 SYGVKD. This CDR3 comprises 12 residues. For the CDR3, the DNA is TGTGCCACAAGGGAAGCCCCCGGGGAGCTGTTTTTT. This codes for CATREAPGELFF.

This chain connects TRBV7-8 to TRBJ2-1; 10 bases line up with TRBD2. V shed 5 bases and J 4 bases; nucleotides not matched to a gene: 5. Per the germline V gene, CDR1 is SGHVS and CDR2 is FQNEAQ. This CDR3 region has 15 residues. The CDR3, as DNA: TGTGCCAGCAGCCCCGGACTAGCGGCTTACAATGAGCAGTTCTTC. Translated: CASSPGLAAYNEQFF.

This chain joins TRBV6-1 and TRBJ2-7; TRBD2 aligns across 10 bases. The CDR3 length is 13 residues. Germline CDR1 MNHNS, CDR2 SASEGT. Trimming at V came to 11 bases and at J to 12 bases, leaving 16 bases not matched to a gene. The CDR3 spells CAGWGGSGREGYF. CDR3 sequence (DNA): TGTGCCGGGTGGGGAGGGAGCGGGAGGGAGGGGTACTTC.

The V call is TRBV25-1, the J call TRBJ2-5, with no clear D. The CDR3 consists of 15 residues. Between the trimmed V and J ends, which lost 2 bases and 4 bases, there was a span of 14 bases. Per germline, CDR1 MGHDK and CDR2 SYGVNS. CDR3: CASSERRSLGETQYF. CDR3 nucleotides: TGTGCCAGCAGTGAAAGGCGGAGCTTGGGAGAGACCCAGTACTTC.

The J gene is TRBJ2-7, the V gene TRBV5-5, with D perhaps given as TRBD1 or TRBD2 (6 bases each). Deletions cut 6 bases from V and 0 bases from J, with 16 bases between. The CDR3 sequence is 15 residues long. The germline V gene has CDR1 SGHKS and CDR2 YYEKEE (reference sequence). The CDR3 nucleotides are TGTGCCAGCACCCCGGGGGCGCCAGGCTCCTACGAGCAGTACTTC. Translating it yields CASTPGAPGSYEQYF.

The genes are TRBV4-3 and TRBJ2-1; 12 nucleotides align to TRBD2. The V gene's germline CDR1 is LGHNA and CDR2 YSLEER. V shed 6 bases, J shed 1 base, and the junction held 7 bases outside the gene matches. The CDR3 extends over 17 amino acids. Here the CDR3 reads CASSLAGGLWSYNEQFF. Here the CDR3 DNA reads TGCGCCAGCAGTCTAGCGGGAGGGCTTTGGTCCTACAATGAGCAGTTCTTC.

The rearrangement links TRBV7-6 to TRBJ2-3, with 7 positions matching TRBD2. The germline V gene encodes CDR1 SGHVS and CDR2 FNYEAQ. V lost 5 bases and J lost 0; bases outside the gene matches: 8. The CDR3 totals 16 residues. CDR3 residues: CASSGRDYSSTDTQYF. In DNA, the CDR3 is TGTGCCAGCAGCGGCCGGGACTATTCAAGCACAGATACGCAGTATTTT.

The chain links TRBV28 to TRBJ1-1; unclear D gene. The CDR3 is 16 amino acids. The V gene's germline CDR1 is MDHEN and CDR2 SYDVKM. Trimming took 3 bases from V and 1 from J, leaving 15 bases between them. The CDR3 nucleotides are TGTGCCAGCAGTTTGACACAGCAGGAGAGGAACACTGAAGCTTTCTTT. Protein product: CASSLTQQERNTEAFF.

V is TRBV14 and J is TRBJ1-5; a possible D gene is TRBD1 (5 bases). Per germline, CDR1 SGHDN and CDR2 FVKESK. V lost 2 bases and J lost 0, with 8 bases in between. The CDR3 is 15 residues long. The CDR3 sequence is CASSQLTVSNQPQHF. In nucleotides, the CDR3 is TGTGCCAGCAGCCAACTGACAGTTAGCAATCAGCCCCAGCATTTT.

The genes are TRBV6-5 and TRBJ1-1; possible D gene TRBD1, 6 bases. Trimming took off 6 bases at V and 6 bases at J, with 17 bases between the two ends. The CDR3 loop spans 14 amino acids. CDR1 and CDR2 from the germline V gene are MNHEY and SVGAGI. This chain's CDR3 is CASSYRGQGSEAFF. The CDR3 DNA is TGTGCCAGCAGCTACCGGGGGCAGGGCTCTGAAGCTTTCTTT.

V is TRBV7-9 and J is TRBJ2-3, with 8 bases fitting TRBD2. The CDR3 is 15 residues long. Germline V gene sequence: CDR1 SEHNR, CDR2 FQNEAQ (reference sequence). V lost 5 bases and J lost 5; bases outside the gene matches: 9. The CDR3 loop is CASSLGGSGIDTQYF. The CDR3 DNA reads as TGTGCCAGCAGCCTAGGGGGTAGCGGGATAGATACGCAGTATTTT.

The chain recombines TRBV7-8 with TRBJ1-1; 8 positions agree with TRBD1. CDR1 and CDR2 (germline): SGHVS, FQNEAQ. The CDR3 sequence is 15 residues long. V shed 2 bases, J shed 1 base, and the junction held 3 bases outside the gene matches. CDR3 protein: CASSLPQGANTEAFF. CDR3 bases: TGTGCCAGCAGCTTACCTCAGGGGGCGAACACTGAAGCTTTCTTT.

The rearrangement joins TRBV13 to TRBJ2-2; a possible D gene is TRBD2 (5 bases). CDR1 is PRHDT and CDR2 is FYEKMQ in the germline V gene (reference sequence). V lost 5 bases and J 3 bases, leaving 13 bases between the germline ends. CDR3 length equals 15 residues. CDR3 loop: CASSPTRGYTGELFF. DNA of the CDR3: TGTGCCAGCAGCCCAACCCGGGGTTACACCGGGGAGCTGTTTTTT.

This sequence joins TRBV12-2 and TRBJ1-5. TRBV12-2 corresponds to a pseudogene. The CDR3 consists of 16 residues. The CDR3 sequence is CASRLARQFSNQPQHF. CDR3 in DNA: TGTGCAAGTCGCTTAGCGCGGCAGTTTAGCAATCAGCCCCAGCATTTT.

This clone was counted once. For the CDR3, the DNA is TGTGCCAGCAGTTTTTCTAAGGGCTCCTACGAGCAGTACTTC. Translating it yields CASSFSKGSYEQYF. V and J are TRBV27 and TRBJ2-7; D not certain. Trimming cost V 3 bases and J 0 bases, with 9 bases left between them. Germline V lookup: CDR1 MNHEY, CDR2 SMNVEV (reference sequence). This CDR3 is built from 14 residues.

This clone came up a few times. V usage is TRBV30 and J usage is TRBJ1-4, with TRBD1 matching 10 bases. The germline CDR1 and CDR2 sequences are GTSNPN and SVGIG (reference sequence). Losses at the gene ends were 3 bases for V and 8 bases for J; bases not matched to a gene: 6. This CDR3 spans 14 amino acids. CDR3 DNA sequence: TGTGCCTGGAGGGGGACAGGGGAGGAAGAAAAACTGTTTTTT. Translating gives CAWRGTGEEEKLFF.

CDR3 sequence: CASSPILIAGGTDTQYF. CDR3 bases: TGTGCCAGCAGCCCCATTTTGATAGCGGGAGGCACAGATACGCAGTATTTT. The gene calls are TRBV28 and TRBJ2-3; TRBD2 aligns across 9 bases. The germline gives CDR1 MDHEN, CDR2 SYDVKM. The length of the CDR3 is 17 residues. V shed 6 bases, J shed 1 base, and the junction held 11 bases outside the gene matches. Full variable domain (remainder filled in from reference TRBV28 and TRBJ2-3): DVKVTQSSRYLVKRTGEKVFLECVQDMDHENMFWYRQDPGLGLRLIYFSYDVKMKEKGDIPEGYSVSREKKERFSLILESASTNQTSMYLCASSPILIAGGTDTQYFGPGTRLTVL.

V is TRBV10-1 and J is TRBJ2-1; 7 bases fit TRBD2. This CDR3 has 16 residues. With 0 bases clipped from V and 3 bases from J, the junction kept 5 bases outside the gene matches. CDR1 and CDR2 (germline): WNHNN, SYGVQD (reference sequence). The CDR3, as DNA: TGCGCCAGCAGTGAGTCGGGAGCGGGGCACTACAATGAGCAGTTCTTC. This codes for CASSESGAGHYNEQFF.

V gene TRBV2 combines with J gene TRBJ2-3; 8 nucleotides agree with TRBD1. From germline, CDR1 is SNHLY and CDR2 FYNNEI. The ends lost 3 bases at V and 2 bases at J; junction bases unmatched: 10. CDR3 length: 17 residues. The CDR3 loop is CASSERVGRGPTDTQYF. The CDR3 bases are TGTGCCAGCAGTGAGCGGGTGGGCAGGGGGCCCACAGATACGCAGTATTTT.

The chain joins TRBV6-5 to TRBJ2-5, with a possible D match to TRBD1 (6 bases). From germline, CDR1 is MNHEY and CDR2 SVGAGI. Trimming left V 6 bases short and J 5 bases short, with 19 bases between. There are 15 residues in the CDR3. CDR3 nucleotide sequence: TGTGCCAGCAGCCTGGACAGTTCACGTTGGGAGACCCAGTACTTC. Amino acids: CASSLDSSRWETQYF.

CDR3 nucleotide sequence: TGTGCCAGCAGCTTAATTGCTAGCGGGAGAGAAGAGACCCAGTACTTC. Its translation is CASSLIASGREETQYF. The chain has TRBV7-6 and TRBJ2-5; 10 nucleotides agree with TRBD2. Germline CDR1 and CDR2: SGHVS and FNYEAQ. CDR3 length: 16 amino acids. The V gene end was trimmed by 2 bases and the J gene end by 3 bases; junction bases not matched to a gene: 6.

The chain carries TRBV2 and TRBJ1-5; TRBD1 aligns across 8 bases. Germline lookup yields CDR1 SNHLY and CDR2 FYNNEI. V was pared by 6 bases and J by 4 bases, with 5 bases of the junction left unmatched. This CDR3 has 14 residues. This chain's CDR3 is CASRPGQANQPQHF. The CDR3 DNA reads TGTGCCAGCAGGCCGGGACAGGCTAATCAGCCCCAGCATTTT.

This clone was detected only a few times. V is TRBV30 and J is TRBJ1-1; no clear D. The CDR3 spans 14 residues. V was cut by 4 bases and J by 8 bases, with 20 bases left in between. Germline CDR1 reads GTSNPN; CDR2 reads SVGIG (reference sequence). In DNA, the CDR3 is TGTGCCTGGAAAACCGGTCCCCGGGCGGGGGAAGCTTTCTTT. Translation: CAWKTGPRAGEAFF.

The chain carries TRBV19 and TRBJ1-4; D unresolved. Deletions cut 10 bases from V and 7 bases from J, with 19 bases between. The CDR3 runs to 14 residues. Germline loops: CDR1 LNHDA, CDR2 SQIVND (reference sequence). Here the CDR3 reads CATEDAPGSEKLFF. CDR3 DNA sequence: TGTGCCACGGAGGACGCCCCCGGGAGTGAAAAACTGTTTTTT. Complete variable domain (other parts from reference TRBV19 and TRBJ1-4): DGGITQSPKYLFRKEGQNVTLSCEQNLNHDAMYWYRQDPGQGLRLIYYSQIVNDFQKGDIAEGYSVSREKKESFPLTVTSAQKNPTAFYLCATEDAPGSEKLFFGSGTQLSVL.